These 15 T cell receptor beta chains share one sample of origin, sequenced in a study of response to subunit inactivated influenza vaccine (dated by TCRdb to 2016 to 2018). Library prep was done by RT-PCR. The sequencing machine was an Illumina HiSeq 2500. TCRdb took the public reads, trimmed them with fastp at Q25, ran MiXCR for clone calling and kept in-frame beta chains. CDR3 protein duplicates are merged, each entry listing the most common genes and DNA. The sample records approximately 530,000 distinct CDR3 sequences, approximately 7.8% of which are singletons. The ten largest clones capture approximately 14% of the sample. The source was PBMCs from blood, collected less than 30 months after vaccination. The source is a man aged 50 to 69 who received an inactivated influenza vaccine. Donor details come from another sample of the same person, matched by shared clones.

This clonotype appeared many times. J is TRBJ2-2 and V is TRBV11-3; 12 bases are shared with TRBD2. The CDR3 totals 16 residues. V dropped 4 bases and J dropped 6; count of bases not matched to a gene: 6. The V gene's germline CDR1 is SGHNT and CDR2 YENEEA. CDR3 DNA: TGTGCCAGCAGCTCGACTAGCGGGGGTTTACCCGGGGAGCTGTTTTTT. Protein: CASSSTSGGLPGELFF.

The DNA of the CDR3 is TGTGCCAGCAGTTTAGGCAGCCGATCCTACAATGAGCAGTTCTTC. Translation gives CASSLGSRSYNEQFF. The chain carries TRBV12-3 or TRBV12-4 and TRBJ2-1, with D hard to call. This CDR3 has 15 residues. Trimming cost V 1 base and J 1 base, with 8 bases left between them.

The chain couples TRBV30 to TRBJ2-2; a possible D gene is TRBD1 (6 bases). CDR3 size: 13 residues. Deletions cut 4 bases from V and 2 bases from J, with 8 bases between. Germline loops: CDR1 GTSNPN, CDR2 SVGIG (reference sequence). Here the CDR3 DNA reads TGTGCCTGGACGGACAGAAACACCGGGGAGCTGTTTTTT. Translation gives CAWTDRNTGELFF.

This clonotype has at least ten counts. The chain employs TRBV7-3 and TRBJ2-3, with unresolved D. The V end lost 5 bases, the J end lost 6 bases, and 12 bases lay between the germline ends. This CDR3 is built from 13 residues. CDR1 and CDR2 from the germline V gene are SGHTA and FQGTGA. CDR3 bases: TGTGCCAGCAGCACAGAGAGTTTGGATACGCAGTATTTT. This sequence encodes CASSTESLDTQYF.

The V and J genes are TRBV7-8 and TRBJ1-5, with a possible D match to TRBD1 (5 bases). Trimming cost V 5 bases and J 3 bases, with 14 bases left between them. This CDR3 is built from 15 residues. CDR1 and CDR2 from the germline V gene are SGHVS and FQNEAQ. DNA of the CDR3: TGTGCCAGCAGCCCCGGGGGGGGTCCCAATCAGCCCCAGCATTTT. Its protein product is CASSPGGGPNQPQHF.

This clonotype was seen at least ten times. The J gene is TRBJ1-1, the V gene TRBV20-1; D gene uncertain. The germline gives CDR1 DFQATT, CDR2 SNEGSKA (reference sequence). The ends were cut back, 6 bases at V and 4 bases at J, with 18 bases in the middle. This CDR3 spans 14 amino acids. CDR3 sequence reads: CSAPGPGTTTEAFF. CDR3 bases: TGCAGTGCCCCTGGTCCTGGAACGACCACTGAAGCTTTCTTT.

This clonotype was counted a few times. This sequence joins TRBV29-1 and TRBJ1-1; the match to TRBD1 covers 7 bases. The CDR3 consists of 15 residues. The V gene's germline CDR1 is SQVTM and CDR2 ANQGSEA. J lost 3 bases, V lost 5 bases, and 12 bases had no gene match. The CDR3 protein is CSVQRGREVYTEAFF. The CDR3 DNA sequence: TGCAGCGTTCAGAGGGGGCGCGAGGTGTACACTGAAGCTTTCTTT.

This clonotype was seen repeatedly, ten times or more. The chain carries TRBV5-1 and TRBJ1-4; D remains unclear. The CDR3 is 14 residues long. V dropped 3 bases and J dropped 6 bases, with 12 bases sitting between them. Germline CDR1 and CDR2: SGHRS and YFSETQ. DNA for the CDR3: TGCGCCAGCAGCTGGTTCACCTTAGATGAAAAACTGTTTTTT. This sequence encodes CASSWFTLDEKLFF.

This clonotype has ten or more counts. J is TRBJ2-1 and V is TRBV5-1; either TRBD1 or TRBD2 may supply D (6 bases each). Germline V gene sequence: CDR1 SGHRS, CDR2 YFSETQ. V lost 4 bases and J lost 1, with 24 bases in between. The CDR3 covers 19 residues. The CDR3 reads CASSVPGAKYAPSYNEQFF. The CDR3 DNA reads as TGCGCCAGCAGCGTACCGGGGGCCAAATATGCCCCTTCCTACAATGAGCAGTTCTTC. Full variable domain (rest looked up from reference TRBV5-1 and TRBJ2-1): KAGVTQTPRYLIKTRGQQVTLSCSPISGHRSVSWYQQTPGQGLQFLFEYFSETQRNKGNFPGRFSGRQFSNSRSEMNVSTLELGDSALYLCASSVPGAKYAPSYNEQFFGPGTRLTVL.

In its sample, this clonotype was seen many times. The chain joins TRBV10-3 to TRBJ2-3; 8 nucleotides agree with TRBD1. With V trimmed by 7 bases and J by 3 bases, 6 bases remained unmatched. The CDR3 covers 14 residues. Germline-derived CDR1 and CDR2 are ENHRY and SYGVKD. DNA of the CDR3: TGTGCCATCAAAGCCCAGGGGGCAACAGATACGCAGTATTTT. This sequence encodes CAIKAQGATDTQYF.

In this sample, this clonotype turned up a few times. The rearrangement joins TRBV20-1 to TRBJ2-3; D possibly corresponds to TRBD1 (6 bases). Trimming took off 3 bases at V and 4 bases at J, with 17 bases between the two ends. The CDR3 is 15 amino acids. Germline values: CDR1 DFQATT, CDR2 SNEGSKA (reference sequence). This CDR3 reads CSASMPQGMPDTQYF. The CDR3 region has the DNA TGCAGTGCTAGTATGCCCCAGGGGATGCCAGATACGCAGTATTTT.

This clonotype was counted at least ten times. The chain uses TRBV7-9 and TRBJ2-7, with 9 bases matching TRBD1. The germline V gene encodes CDR1 SEHNR and CDR2 FQNEAQ (reference sequence). The CDR3 covers 13 residues. Germline trimming cut 8 bases from V and 4 bases from J; bases unmatched to any gene: 6. CDR3 sequence: CASEGQGSYEQYF. CDR3 DNA: TGTGCCAGCGAGGGACAGGGAAGTTACGAGCAGTACTTC.

In its sample, this clonotype was seen many times. The chain couples TRBV5-6 to TRBJ1-3; D is uncertain. Trimming pared 0 bases from V and 1 base from J, leaving 5 bases between. The germline gives CDR1 SGHDT, CDR2 YYEEEE. CDR3 length: 14 amino acids. CDR3 sequence reads: CASSLVSSGNTIYF. The DNA of the CDR3 is TGTGCCAGCAGCTTGGTGTCTTCTGGAAACACCATATATTTT.

V gene TRBV5-1 combines with J gene TRBJ2-4; D ambiguous. This CDR3 has 14 residues. Per germline, CDR1 SGHRS and CDR2 YFSETQ. The V and J ends lost 0 bases and 2 bases respectively, with 6 bases between them. CDR3 region: CASSLDSTKNIQYF. In DNA, the CDR3 is TGCGCCAGCAGCTTGGACAGTACCAAAAACATTCAGTACTTC.

This chain uses TRBV14 with TRBJ2-1; 8 bases map to TRBD1. The CDR3 is 15 residues long. Losses at the gene ends were 2 bases for V and 9 bases for J; bases not matched to a gene: 9. CDR1 SGHDN and CDR2 FVKESK come from the germline V gene. The CDR3 DNA is TGTGCCAGCAGCCAACTGCTGGACAGGGCGAGTGAGCAGTTCTTC. Amino acid sequence: CASSQLLDRASEQFF.